This T cell receptor beta chain appears in the sequencing data of a study of PD-1 blockade in classical Hodgkin lymphoma. Each patient relapsed following autologous stem cell transplantation, and prior brentuximab vedotin exposure differed. The method was immunoSEQ multiplex PCR; TCRdb's version includes in-frame clones alone and lacks a portion of them. The sample has some 41,000 clones, about 86% seen once. CDR3 length equals 15 residues. V was trimmed by 5 bases and J by 1 base, leaving 14 bases between them. Germline CDR1 MNHEY, CDR2 SMNVEV (reference sequence). On this clone: Its antigen is unidentified.

Study conclusions and caveats: Those achieving complete response showed baseline diversity like newly diagnosed patients.

The chain links TRBV27 to TRBJ1-1; no reliable D call. This receptor was taken from a human donor with classical Hodgkin lymphoma. This specimen was peripheral blood mononuclear cells (PBMCs), taken before the second cycle of nivolumab. DNA for the CDR3: TGTGCCAGCAGTCCACGGCCACGTCGGAACACTGAAGCTTTCTTT. It translates to CASSPRPRRNTEAFF.